Below, 26 T cell receptor beta chains from the same sample are listed, as sequenced in a study of T cells in Graves' hyperthyroidism and ophthalmopathy. TCR beta CDR3 region amplification was performed from RNA transcripts. The study used the HTBI primer set for a first-round RT-PCR of the TCR CDR3. TCRdb itself ran the multiplex PCR reads through MiXCR, one entry per CDR3 protein. Counted here are hundreds of thousands of distinct CDR3 sequences, 11% to 15% occurring once; the ten biggest clones make up around 30%. Sequencing was performed on blood. The receptors come from a man aged 45 to 65 with Graves' ophthalmopathy.

This clonotype came up a few times. The V call is TRBV30, the J call TRBJ1-4; D is ambiguous. V was shortened by 1 base and J by 7 bases, with 13 bases between the two germline ends. CDR1 GTSNPN and CDR2 SVGIG come from the germline V gene (reference sequence). The CDR3 sequence is 14 residues long. CDR3 residues: CAWSGVASGEKLFF. As DNA, the CDR3 is TGTGCCTGGAGTGGGGTCGCATCAGGTGAAAAACTGTTTTTT.

This clonotype was counted at least ten times. The chain joins TRBV7-3 to TRBJ2-1, with unresolved D. Germline CDR1 SGHTA, CDR2 FQGTGA. This CDR3 has 13 amino acids. V gave up 5 bases and J gave up 8 bases, with 13 bases separating them. The CDR3 sequence is CASSLLPRDEQFF. In DNA, the CDR3 is TGTGCCAGCAGCCTGCTTCCCCGCGATGAGCAGTTCTTC.

This clonotype was observed at least ten times. V and J are TRBV20-1 and TRBJ2-1, with TRBD2 identical over 14 bases. Germline-derived CDR1 and CDR2 are DFQATT and SNEGSKA (reference sequence). V dropped 6 bases and J dropped 1; count of bases not matched to a gene: 8. The CDR3 totals 17 residues. This CDR3 is CSARGLAGVRSYNEQFF. In nucleotides, the CDR3 is TGCAGTGCGCGGGGACTAGCGGGAGTAAGATCCTACAATGAGCAGTTCTTC.

This chain joins TRBV28 and TRBJ2-7; D not certain. Germline CDR1 reads MDHEN; CDR2 reads SYDVKM. V was trimmed by 5 bases and J by 1 base, leaving 12 bases between them. CDR3 size: 14 residues. The CDR3 loop is CASSGRVPSYEQYF. The CDR3 region has the DNA TGTGCCAGCAGTGGTAGGGTCCCATCCTACGAGCAGTACTTC.

Ten or more counts support this clonotype. V usage is TRBV3-1 and J usage is TRBJ2-7; perhaps TRBD2 as D (6 bases). The CDR3 covers 14 residues. V lost 8 bases and J lost 0, with 14 bases in between. Germline V gives CDR1 LGHDT, CDR2 YNNKEL (reference sequence). DNA for the CDR3: TGTGCCAGCGCCGGCAGTAGCGGCTCCTACGAGCAGTACTTC. It codes for CASAGSSGSYEQYF.

There are many counts of this clonotype. CDR3 region: CASSHLQGTEAFF. DNA for the CDR3: TGTGCCAGCAGTCACCTACAGGGCACTGAAGCTTTCTTT. The chain carries TRBV6-1 and TRBJ1-1, with a possible D match to TRBD1 (6 bases). Trimming left V 5 bases short and J 4 bases short, with 11 bases between. CDR3 length: 13 residues. Germline values: CDR1 MNHNS, CDR2 SASEGT.

This clonotype has a count of ten or more. V and J are TRBV30 and TRBJ2-5, with D tentatively TRBD1 (6 bases). Germline loops: CDR1 GTSNPN, CDR2 SVGIG (reference sequence). This CDR3 contains 14 residues. The germline V and J ends were trimmed by 1 base and 5 bases, with 14 bases remaining between them. The CDR3, as DNA: TGTGCCTGGAGTGGGGGGCGAGTTGGTGAGACCCAGTACTTC. This sequence encodes CAWSGGRVGETQYF.

The table lists this clonotype with many counts. The chain has TRBV24-1 and TRBJ2-1, with 9 nucleotides matching TRBD1. Germline V gene data show CDR1 as KGHDR and CDR2 as SFDVKD. CDR3 length: 17 amino acids. The junction had 16 bases not matched to a gene; V was cut back by 4 bases and J by 10 bases. DNA for the CDR3: TGTGCCACCAGTGAGGTACCCGGTTACAGGGGGCGCTGGGAGCAGTTCTTC. Protein product: CATSEVPGYRGRWEQFF.

V and J are TRBV24-1 and TRBJ2-3; 12 nucleotides line up with TRBD2. The CDR3 sequence is 18 residues long. Germline V lookup: CDR1 KGHDR, CDR2 SFDVKD. Germline trimming cut 0 bases from V and 2 bases from J; bases unmatched to any gene: 5. The CDR3, as DNA: TGTGCCACCAGTGATTTGACAGGACTAGCGGGGACCACAGATACGCAGTATTTT. Protein: CATSDLTGLAGTTDTQYF.

In this sample, this clonotype turned up many times. J is TRBJ2-2 and V is TRBV30; D unresolved. The V and J ends lost 2 bases and 5 bases respectively, with 6 bases between them. The germline CDR1 and CDR2 sequences are GTSNPN and SVGIG (reference sequence). This CDR3 is 12 amino acids long. CDR3 coding DNA: TGTGCCTGGAGTCAGGAGACCGGGGAGCTGTTTTTT. Translation gives CAWSQETGELFF.

This clonotype appeared a few times. The rearrangement joins TRBV27 to TRBJ1-4; the match to TRBD1 covers 10 bases. CDR1 and CDR2 (germline): MNHEY, SMNVEV (reference sequence). Trimming removed 6 bases from V and 8 bases from J; junction bases left unmatched: 6. CDR3 length equals 14 residues. For the CDR3, the DNA is TGTGCCAGCAGGCCCGGGACAGGGGTAGAAAAACTGTTTTTT. This sequence encodes CASRPGTGVEKLFF.

A few counts support this clonotype. V usage is TRBV19 and J usage is TRBJ2-7; possible D gene TRBD1, 6 bases. Per the germline V gene, CDR1 is LNHDA and CDR2 is SQIVND (reference sequence). V dropped 3 bases and J dropped 4 bases, with 10 bases sitting between them. The length of the CDR3 is 13 residues. CDR3 DNA sequence: TGTGCCAGTAGTATGGGGACACAATACGAGCAGTACTTC. Translation gives CASSMGTQYEQYF.

This chain connects TRBV7-2 to TRBJ2-1, with 13 bases that match TRBD2. V dropped 3 bases and J dropped 7; count of bases not matched to a gene: 6. The CDR3 contains 16 residues. Germline CDR1 reads SGHTA; CDR2 reads FQGNSA. The CDR3 loop is CASSFITSGGGNEQFF. The CDR3, as DNA: TGTGCCAGCAGCTTCATAACTAGCGGGGGGGGAAATGAGCAGTTCTTC.

Remarks on this clonotype: A much larger clone lies one base from this, so it may be a read error. The chain couples TRBV5-1 to TRBJ2-3; weak D call: TRBD2 (6 bases). The V gene's germline CDR1 is SGHRS and CDR2 YFSETQ. CDR3 length equals 15 residues. V dropped 4 bases and J dropped 5 bases, with 17 bases sitting between them. CDR3 in amino acids: CASSAGTDGGDTQYF. The DNA for the CDR3 is TGCGCCAGCAGCGCCGGGACGGACGGGGGAGATACGCAGTATTTT.

This clonotype has just a few counts. A read error may produce the germline difference seen at one junction end. The V gene is TRBV18, the J gene TRBJ2-7, with a weak D call TRBD2 (5 bases). CDR1 and CDR2 (germline): KGHSH, LQKENI. The CDR3 sequence is 14 residues long. CDR3 sequence: CASSPSASSDEQYF. In DNA, the CDR3 is TGTGCCAGCTCACCATCTGCTAGCTCCGACGAGCAGTACTTC.

The gene calls are TRBV5-5 and TRBJ2-7, with TRBD2 matching over 13 bases. V was pared by 4 bases and J by 4 bases, with 11 bases of the junction left unmatched. The CDR3 contains 17 residues. CDR1 is SGHKS and CDR2 is YYEKEE in the germline V gene (reference sequence). CDR3 sequence reads: CASSHQVGTSGKYEQYF. CDR3 bases: TGTGCCAGCAGCCATCAGGTCGGGACTAGCGGGAAGTACGAGCAGTACTTC.

This clonotype was detected ten times or more. J is TRBJ2-3 and V is TRBV12-3 or TRBV12-4; TRBD2 agrees at 11 bases. CDR3 length: 17 amino acids. V shed 2 bases, J shed 2 bases, and the junction held 6 bases outside the gene matches. CDR3 nucleotides: TGTGCCAGCAGTTTAAAGGGGACTAGCGGTGTCACAGATACGCAGTATTTT. The encoded protein is CASSLKGTSGVTDTQYF.

The chain is built from TRBV30 and TRBJ2-6, with D maybe TRBD2 (5 bases). The ends were cut back, 1 base at V and 4 bases at J, with 17 bases in the middle. The germline CDR1 and CDR2 sequences are GTSNPN and SVGIG (reference sequence). This CDR3 is built from 17 residues. As DNA, the CDR3 is TGTGCCTGGAGTGGACTGCGAGGGCGTCCGGGGGCCAACGTCCTGACTTTC. Its translation: CAWSGLRGRPGANVLTF.

This clonotype was found many times. The chain combines TRBV24-1 with TRBJ1-5, with D maybe TRBD1 (6 bases). This CDR3 spans 15 amino acids. Per germline, CDR1 KGHDR and CDR2 SFDVKD. Between the trimmed V and J ends, which lost 3 bases and 2 bases, there was a span of 10 bases. CDR3 residues: CATSDPRGGNQPQHF. The CDR3 DNA is TGTGCCACCAGTGATCCCAGGGGTGGCAATCAGCCCCAGCATTTT.

There are many counts of this clonotype. The chain is built from TRBV2 and TRBJ1-2; TRBD1 might be the D (5 bases). V lost 6 bases and J lost 1, with 9 bases in between. This CDR3 is 13 amino acids long. From germline, CDR1 is SNHLY and CDR2 FYNNEI. The CDR3 DNA is TGTGCCAGCAGAGCGACAGTTAACTATGGCTACACCTTC. Its protein is CASRATVNYGYTF.

The chain employs TRBV6-1 and TRBJ1-5; 9 positions agree with TRBD1. V shed 8 bases, J shed 4 bases, and the junction held 12 bases outside the gene matches. This CDR3 has 16 amino acids. CDR1 is MNHNS and CDR2 is SASEGT in the germline V gene. The CDR3 bases are TGTGCCAGCCAAAGAACCAGGGACAGGGTAAATCAGCCCCAGCATTTT. Its protein product is CASQRTRDRVNQPQHF.

The chain joins TRBV10-3 to TRBJ2-5; D possibly corresponds to TRBD2 (5 bases). CDR1 and CDR2 from the germline V gene are ENHRY and SYGVKD. CDR3 length: 14 residues. With 4 bases removed from V and 5 bases from J, the gap between germline ends came to 14 bases. The DNA for the CDR3 is TGTGCCATCAGTGCGGACTTCAGGTCCGAGACCCAGTACTTC. It translates to CAISADFRSETQYF.

The gene calls are TRBV20-1 and TRBJ2-5, with TRBD2 matching 14 bases. Germline lookup yields CDR1 DFQATT and CDR2 SNEGSKA (reference sequence). The CDR3 runs 15 residues. Trimming took 5 bases from V and 4 from J; bases not matched to a gene: 6. The CDR3 protein is CSAPGLAGVGETQYF. CDR3 DNA sequence: TGCAGTGCTCCGGGACTAGCGGGAGTCGGAGAGACCCAGTACTTC.

Comment on this clonotype: Being one base from a much bigger clone, this may be a read error. This chain uses TRBV18 with TRBJ2-5; a possible D gene is TRBD2 (5 bases). Trimming took 6 bases from V and 7 from J, leaving 21 bases between them. The CDR3 has 15 amino acids. CDR1 and CDR2 from the germline V gene are KGHSH and LQKENI. The CDR3 protein is CASSRSAAEPRTQYF. The CDR3 nucleotides are TGTGCCAGCTCCCGATCGGCAGCGGAGCCTCGGACCCAGTACTTC.

There are a few counts of this clonotype. The chain carries TRBV11-3 and TRBJ2-5; D unresolved. The CDR3 loop spans 16 amino acids. Trimming pared 1 base from V and 1 base from J, leaving 13 bases between. Per the germline V gene, CDR1 is SGHNT and CDR2 is YENEEA. In nucleotides, the CDR3 is TGTGCCAGCAGCTTAGTATCGGCAGGCGTCCAAGAGACCCAGTACTTC. It specifies CASSLVSAGVQETQYF.

This clonotype was seen only a few times. Because the CDR3 is missing its conserved closing phenylalanine or tryptophan, this is likely a read error. This sequence joins TRBV7-9 and TRBJ1-1; TRBD1 might be the D (5 bases). Deletions cut 5 bases from V and 0 bases from J, with 16 bases between. This CDR3 contains 16 residues. Germline CDR1 and CDR2: SEHNR and FQNEAQ (reference sequence). The DNA for the CDR3 is TGTGCCAGCAGCCGCCAGGACACCGGAATGAACACTGAAGCTTTCCTT. Its protein is CASSRQDTGMNTEAFL.